The rows below give T cell receptor beta chains drawn from one sample of a study of blood T cell repertoires in COVID-19. Libraries were prepared by immunoSEQ multiplex PCR; TCRdb keeps only in-frame clonotypes and omits some of them. Of over 130,000 clones listed, 85% to 90% were seen once; the top ten hold approximately 10%. Sequencing was performed on peripheral blood. The receptors stem from a woman aged 80 or older with acute or convalescent COVID-19. The CDR3 runs from the conserved cysteine through the conserved F or W. Each record gives: clone size, D gene, V gene, J gene, CDR3 protein, CDR3 DNA. The D gene is left open where the match is weak. Clone size is given for some rows only: seen once, a few or many times, or a class if the clone is expanded.

>NA|TRBD2|TRBV5-1|TRBJ2-2
CASSSGTTNTGELFF
TGCGCCAGCAGCTCCGGGACTACGAACACCGGGGAGCTGTTTTTT
>NA|NA|TRBV30|TRBJ1-1
CAWSGFSYTEAFF
TGTGCCTGGAGCGGGTTCTCCTACACTGAAGCTTTCTTT
>NA|NA|TRBV14|TRBJ2-2
CASSGLAPTGELFF
TGTGCCAGCAGCGGTCTGGCCCCCACCGGGGAGCTGTTTTTT
>NA|TRBD1|TRBV6-2/TRBV6-3|TRBJ1-2
CASSRDRGDGYTF
TGTGCCAGCAGCAGAGACAGGGGGGATGGCTACACCTTC
>NA|NA|TRBV19|TRBJ2-1
CASSIALEDSYNEQFF
TGTGCCAGTAGTATCGCATTAGAGGACTCCTACAATGAGCAGTTCTTC
>NA|TRBD1|TRBV10-3|TRBJ2-5
CAISADRYDRETQYF
TGTGCCATCAGTGCGGACAGGTATGACCGCGAGACCCAGTACTTC
>NA|NA|TRBV7-2|TRBJ1-2
CASSRAGYNGYTF
TGTGCCAGCAGCCGGGCGGGTTACAATGGCTACACCTTC
>NA|TRBD1|TRBV6-1|TRBJ2-2
CASSDDGTEGLFF
TGTGCCAGCAGTGATGATGGGACAGAGGGGCTGTTTTTT
>few|TRBD1|TRBV19|TRBJ1-4
CASSIQGGATNEKLFF
TGTGCCAGTAGTATCCAGGGGGGAGCAACTAATGAAAAACTGTTTTTT
>NA|NA|TRBV12-3/TRBV12-4|TRBJ2-7
CASSRDSGYEQYF
TGTGCCAGCAGTCGGGACTCTGGCTACGAGCAGTACTTC
>NA|TRBD1|TRBV5-1|TRBJ1-5
CASSLGTGNNQPQHF
TGCGCCAGCAGCTTGGGGACAGGTAACAATCAGCCCCAGCATTTT
>NA|NA|TRBV3-1/TRBV3-2|TRBJ1-1
CASSREGTEAFF
TGTGCCAGCAGCAGAGAGGGCACTGAAGCTTTCTTT
>NA|TRBD1|TRBV5-4|TRBJ1-6
CASTYGGGSTYNSPLHF
TGTGCCAGCACCTATGGAGGGGGCTCTACTTATAATTCACCCCTCCACTTT
>NA|NA|TRBV11-3|TRBJ1-1
CASSFTLNTEAFF
TGTGCCAGCAGCTTTACGCTAAACACTGAAGCTTTCTTT
>NA|NA|TRBV20-1|TRBJ1-6
CSASLIGGGSPLHF
TGCAGTGCTAGTCTTATCGGGGGTGGTTCACCCCTCCACTTT
>NA|TRBD2|TRBV2|TRBJ2-1
CASSEYASGGNNEQFF
TGTGCCAGCAGTGAATATGCTAGCGGGGGAAACAATGAGCAGTTCTTC
>NA|TRBD1|TRBV7-2|TRBJ1-2
CASSPRTGPNYGYTF
TGTGCCAGCAGCCCTCGGACAGGGCCCAACTATGGCTACACCTTC
>NA|TRBD1|TRBV3-1/TRBV3-2|TRBJ2-3
CASSQDMGTGLSTDTQYF
TGTGCCAGCAGCCAAGATATGGGGACAGGTCTAAGCACAGATACGCAGTATTTT
>NA|NA|TRBV14|TRBJ1-3
CASSQGPGVYSGNTIYF
TGTGCCAGCAGCCAAGGTCCAGGTGTTTACTCTGGAAACACCATATATTTT
>NA|TRBD1|TRBV9|TRBJ2-2
CASSIRDRGTGELFF
TGTGCCAGCAGCATCCGGGACAGGGGGACCGGGGAGCTGTTTTTT
>NA|TRBD2|TRBV2|TRBJ2-5
CASGTLAGEETQYF
TGTGCCAGCGGAACACTAGCGGGGGAGGAGACCCAGTACTTC
>NA|NA|TRBV5-4|TRBJ1-1
CASSPGGGTEAFF
TGTGCCAGCAGCCCGGGGGGCGGCACTGAAGCTTTCTTT
>NA|TRBD2|TRBV6-2/TRBV6-3|TRBJ2-1
CASSPILAGGRLEQFF
TGTGCCAGCAGCCCTATTCTAGCGGGGGGCCGCCTCGAGCAGTTCTTC
>NA|NA|TRBV19|TRBJ1-2
CASTNRGRYTF
TGTGCCAGTACGAACCGGGGGAGGTACACCTTC
>NA|NA|TRBV11-2|TRBJ2-2
CASSREASVDTGELFF
TGTGCCAGCAGCCGTGAGGCTAGCGTCGACACCGGGGAGCTGTTTTTT
>NA|NA|TRBV7-9|TRBJ1-2
CASSLAQARYYGYTF
TGTGCCAGCAGCTTAGCCCAGGCCAGGTACTATGGCTACACCTTC
>NA|NA|TRBV6-5|TRBJ2-1
CASRPTGLHEQFF
TGTGCCAGCAGACCAACAGGGTTGCATGAGCAGTTCTTC
>NA|NA|TRBV29-1|TRBJ1-1
CSVELATNTEAFF
TGCAGCGTTGAATTGGCAACGAACACTGAAGCTTTCTTT
>NA|NA|TRBV29-1|TRBJ1-5
CSVDVCGHNQPQHF
TGCAGCGTTGATGTTTGTGGACACAATCAGCCCCAGCATTTT
>NA|TRBD2|TRBV18|TRBJ2-2
CASLTGLAFTGELFF
TGTGCCAGCCTTACGGGACTAGCGTTCACCGGGGAGCTGTTTTTT
>NA|TRBD1|TRBV6-1|TRBJ2-5
CASSELGAGTGLGETQYF
TGTGCCAGCAGTGAACTAGGGGCCGGGACAGGGCTTGGAGAGACCCAGTACTTC
>NA|NA|TRBV6-5|TRBJ1-1
CASSYGLVQTEAFF
TGTGCCAGCAGTTACGGATTAGTACAGACTGAAGCTTTCTTT
>NA|NA|TRBV7-9|TRBJ1-4
CASSSYEKLFF
TGTGCCAGCAGCTCCTACGAAAAACTGTTTTTT
>NA|TRBD1|TRBV19|TRBJ1-4
CASSLTGTTNEKLFF
TGTGCCAGTAGCCTGACAGGGACAACTAATGAAAAACTGTTTTTT
>NA|NA|TRBV10-2|TRBJ1-1
CASSEGQLQLNTEAFF
TGCGCCAGCAGTGAGGGACAGCTACAGTTGAACACTGAAGCTTTCTTT
>NA|NA|TRBV18|TRBJ1-2
CASSPSTDSSDGYTF
TGTGCCAGCTCCCCAAGTACCGACAGCTCTGATGGCTACACCTTC
>NA|NA|TRBV5-6|TRBJ2-5
CASSSPLGTQYF
TGTGCCAGCAGCTCTCCACTAGGGACCCAGTACTTC
>NA|TRBD1|TRBV11-2|TRBJ1-1
CASSLTGTGGAGPEAFF
TGTGCCAGCAGCTTAACGGGGACAGGGGGCGCGGGGCCTGAAGCTTTCTTT
>NA|TRBD1|TRBV29-1|TRBJ1-6
CSVDTGDGSPLHF
TGCAGCGTTGACACAGGGGACGGTTCACCCCTCCACTTT
>NA|NA|TRBV6-5|TRBJ1-3
CASSYQYRAGNTIYF
TGTGCCAGCAGTTACCAGTACCGGGCTGGAAACACCATATATTTT
>once|TRBD1|TRBV2|TRBJ2-1
CASSGDRGIGEQFF
TGTGCCAGCAGTGGGGACAGGGGGATTGGTGAGCAGTTCTTC
>NA|NA|TRBV7-9|TRBJ2-1
CASAPSRSYNEQFF
TGTGCCAGCGCCCCGTCGAGGTCATACAATGAGCAGTTCTTC
>NA|NA|TRBV3-1/TRBV3-2|TRBJ1-2
CASSQDRQLNGYTF
TGTGCCAGCAGCCAAGATAGACAGCTCAATGGCTACACCTTC